These T cell receptor beta chains were read from a single sample in a study of cytomegalovirus exposure and HLA in healthy donors. The table came from immunoSEQ multiplex PCR; TCRdb's copy has only in-frame clones and leaves some out. The sample has around 50,000 clones, just under 85% seen once; the top ten hold about 3.1%. The sample was PBMCs. Receptors originate from a man over 45 in good health and CMV-seronegative. Each CDR3 is given with its conserved first and last residue. A D gene is named only where the DNA matches it firmly. The size entry is marked missing in some rows and otherwise reads once, few, many or a size class.

NA NA TRBJ2-2 TRBV11-2 15 TGTGCCAGCAGCTTAGTGGCCCCACAGACCGGGGAGCTGTTTTTT CASSLVAPQTGELFF
TRBD2 once TRBJ2-5 TRBV7-6 17 TGTGCCAGCAGCCCCGCCGGGGATAGCGGGGATCAAGAGACCCAGTACTTC CASSPAGDSGDQETQYF
NA NA TRBJ2-1 TRBV19 14 TGTGCCAGTAGGCCGGGTGGACTTACCAATGAGCAGTTCTTC CASRPGGLTNEQFF
TRBD1 NA TRBJ2-3 TRBV9 15 TGTGCCAGCAGCGCGGACAGGGGGGGGATGGATACGCAGTATTTT CASSADRGGMDTQYF
TRBD1 NA TRBJ2-2 TRBV13 16 TGTGCCAGCAGACAAAACAGGGGCCCCAACACCGGGGAGCTGTTTTTT CASRQNRGPNTGELFF
NA NA TRBJ2-3 TRBV6-5 14 TGTGCCAGCAGTACCGATGGGGGCCCAGATACGCAGTATTTT CASSTDGGPDTQYF
NA NA TRBJ1-1 TRBV7-3 13 TGTGCCAGCAGCTTACACCCCGCCAGTGAAGCTTTCTTT CASSLHPASEAFF
TRBD1 NA TRBJ1-5 TRBV6-6 16 TGTGCCAGCAGGACCTCGACAGGGGGTAATTCACAGCCCCAGCATTTT CASRTSTGGNSQPQHF
TRBD1 NA TRBJ2-7 TRBV29-1 13 TGCAGCGCAGAACTGGACAGGCCCAACGAGCAGTACTTC CSAELDRPNEQYF
NA NA TRBJ2-5 TRBV27 13 TGTGCCAGCAGTTTAGCGGGGTATGAGACCCAGTACTTC CASSLAGYETQYF
NA NA TRBJ1-2 TRBV28 14 TGTGCCAGCATTCGGGGGGCGGATCGGTATGGCTACACCTTC CASIRGADRYGYTF
TRBD2 NA TRBJ2-7 TRBV27 14 TGTGCCAGCAGTCCGGGCCGGGGGGGCTCCGAGCAGTACTTC CASSPGRGGSEQYF
TRBD2 NA TRBJ2-7 TRBV7-6 17 TGTGCCAGCAGCTTAGTGGCTAGCGGGGGGGCCCCCTACGAGCAGTACTTC CASSLVASGGAPYEQYF
TRBD2 NA TRBJ2-5 TRBV7-2 17 TGTGCCAGCAGCTTAGCGGTTGCTAGCGGGGGATCGTGGGGCCAGTACTTC CASSLAVASGGSWGQYF
TRBD2 NA TRBJ2-5 TRBV7-2 14 TGTGCCAGCAGAGGGGCGGGGGAGCAAGAGACCCAGTACTTC CASRGAGEQETQYF
NA few TRBJ2-7 TRBV5-1 14 TGCGCCAGCAGCATTGTGGTACAGCCCTACGAGCAGTACTTC CASSIVVQPYEQYF
TRBD1 NA TRBJ2-7 TRBV27 15 TGTGCCAGCAGTCTCACCCGGACAGGCAGATACGAGCAGTACTTC CASSLTRTGRYEQYF
TRBD2 few TRBJ2-1 TRBV19 14 TGTGCCAGTCGGGGCGGGGGTTCCTACAATGAGCAGTTCTTC CASRGGGSYNEQFF
TRBD2 NA TRBJ2-2 TRBV2 15 TGTGCCAGCAGTGTCCAGCGGGGGAGCACCGGGGAGCTGTTTTTT CASSVQRGSTGELFF
NA few TRBJ1-5 TRBV6-1 14 TGTGCCAGCAGTGAATTGAGGGCTTCGTGGCCCCAGCATTTT CASSELRASWPQHF
NA NA TRBJ1-1 TRBV6-1 15 TGTGCCAGCATCAGAAACAGGGCTATGAACACTGAAGCTTTCTTT CASIRNRAMNTEAFF
NA once TRBJ2-1 TRBV9 15 TGTGCCAGCAGCGTAGCTACAGGGACGAAGGATGAGCAGTTCTTC CASSVATGTKDEQFF
NA NA TRBJ1-1 TRBV10-2 12 TGCGCCAGCAGTGTGCGGATCACTGAAGCTTTCTTT CASSVRITEAFF
TRBD1 NA TRBJ1-1 TRBV5-1 15 TGCGCCAGCAGCCCTCGGACAGGCTTGAACACTGAAGCTTTCTTT CASSPRTGLNTEAFF
TRBD1 NA TRBJ1-3 TRBV2 18 TGTGCCAGCTTGCCCATGGGGACAGGGAAAAGCTCTGGAAACACCATATATTTT CASLPMGTGKSSGNTIYF
NA NA TRBJ1-5 TRBV10-3 16 TGTGCCATCAGTGAGACCGTAGCCCATAGCAATCAGCCCCAGCATTTT CAISETVAHSNQPQHF
TRBD1 NA TRBJ1-1 TRBV25-1 14 TGTGCCAGCAGTGAATCAAACAGGGGCCTCAAAGCTTTCTTT CASSESNRGLKAFF
NA few TRBJ1-5 TRBV6-5 13 TGTGCCAGCAGTGCAGGGTGGGGTCAGCCCCAGCATTTT CASSAGWGQPQHF
TRBD1 NA TRBJ2-2 TRBV11-2 15 TGTGCCAGCAGCGTCTCGACAGGGGACAACGGGGAGCTGTTTTTT CASSVSTGDNGELFF
TRBD1 NA TRBJ1-2 TRBV5-6 13 TGTGCCAGCAGGAGACAGGGCCCCGATGGCTACACCTTC CASRRQGPDGYTF
NA NA TRBJ1-1 TRBV25-1 13 TGTGCCAGCAGTGAGGGAGGGGGGAAAGGAGCTTTCTTT CASSEGGGKGAFF
NA NA TRBJ2-1 TRBV6-1 16 TGTGCCAGCAGTGAAGACGTTAGCGGCTACTACAATGAGCAGTTCTTC CASSEDVSGYYNEQFF
NA NA TRBJ2-5 TRBV6-1 15 TGTGCCAGCAGCGATTGGGGGCGCAACGTAAAGACCCAGTACTTC CASSDWGRNVKTQYF
NA NA TRBJ1-3 TRBV15 16 TGTGCCACCAGCGGGGACACGGATGGGCCTGGAAACACCATATATTTT CATSGDTDGPGNTIYF
TRBD1 NA TRBJ1-2 TRBV30 15 TGTGCCTGGAGTGCCCCGGGACAGGGGACCTATGGCTACACCTTC CAWSAPGQGTYGYTF
TRBD2 NA TRBJ2-5 TRBV14 20 TGTGCCAGCAGCCAAGAAGTTCGAATGGGACTAGCGGGCAAACAAGAGACCCAGTACTTC CASSQEVRMGLAGKQETQYF
TRBD1 few TRBJ1-1 TRBV19 14 TGTGCCAGTAATCCCGGGACAGGCAACACTGAAGCTTTCTTT CASNPGTGNTEAFF
TRBD1 NA TRBJ1-1 TRBV9 15 TGTGCCAGCAGCGTAGACCCGACAGGGGCGACTGAAGCTTTCTTT CASSVDPTGATEAFF
NA NA TRBJ2-4 TRBV10-3 14 TGTGCCATCAGTCCATCCATAGCCAAAAATATTCAGTACTTC CAISPSIAKNIQYF
NA NA TRBJ2-7 TRBV6-1 11 TGTGCCAGCAGCCATATGCGGGAGCAGTACTTC CASSHMREQYF
NA NA TRBJ2-3 TRBV12-1 17 TGTGCCAGCAGCTTTCATGGGGGCCCCGAAACGATAGGACCGCAGTATTTT CASSFHGGPETIGPQYF
NA NA TRBJ2-3 TRBV2 19 TGTGCCAGCAGTGAAATCGATGTATCGGGCGGGGTAAGCACAGATACGCAGTATTTT CASSEIDVSGGVSTDTQYF
NA NA TRBJ1-2 TRBV7-6 14 TGTGCCAGCAGCTTAGCCCAGGGCCCATATGGCTACACCTTC CASSLAQGPYGYTF
NA once TRBJ2-5 TRBV27 16 TGTGCCAGCAGTTTAAGGTTCACCAGGGCCGCAGAGACCCAGTACTTC CASSLRFTRAAETQYF
TRBD1 NA TRBJ2-2 TRBV6-5 16 TGTGCCAGCAGTTACTCGTGGGACAGGGGGGGCGGGGAGCTGTTTTTT CASSYSWDRGGGELFF